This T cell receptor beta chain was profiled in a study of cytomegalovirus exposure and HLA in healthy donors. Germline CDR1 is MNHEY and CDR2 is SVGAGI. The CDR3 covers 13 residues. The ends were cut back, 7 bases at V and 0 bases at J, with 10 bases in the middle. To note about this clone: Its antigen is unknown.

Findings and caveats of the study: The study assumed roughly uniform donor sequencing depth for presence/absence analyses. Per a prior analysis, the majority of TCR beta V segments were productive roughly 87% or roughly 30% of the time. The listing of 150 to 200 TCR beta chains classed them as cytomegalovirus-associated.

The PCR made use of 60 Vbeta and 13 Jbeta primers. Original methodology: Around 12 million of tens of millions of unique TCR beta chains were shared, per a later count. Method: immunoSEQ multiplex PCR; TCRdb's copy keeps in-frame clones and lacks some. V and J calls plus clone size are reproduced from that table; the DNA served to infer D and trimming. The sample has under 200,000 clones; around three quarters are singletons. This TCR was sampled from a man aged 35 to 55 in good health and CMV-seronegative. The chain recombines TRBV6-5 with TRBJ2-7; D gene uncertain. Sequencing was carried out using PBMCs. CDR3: CASIDSDSYEQYF. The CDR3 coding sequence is TGTGCCAGCATCGACTCGGACTCCTACGAGCAGTACTTC.